The clone carrying this TCR beta chain was recorded at least ten times. These data come from a study of CD8 T cells in ankylosing spondylitis. V was cut by 0 bases and J by 4 bases, with 6 bases left in between. The CDR3 runs 12 residues. CDR1 is DFQATT and CDR2 is SNEGSKA in the germline V gene (reference sequence). TCRdb passed the 5' RACE reads through MiXCR, listing each CDR3 protein once. The sample gives 250,000 to 350,000 distinct CDR3 sequences, roughly 20% of which show up once; about 3.5% is in the top ten. This receptor was identified in a female donor with ankylosing spondylitis or in good health (not recorded which). The rearrangement links TRBV20-1 to TRBJ2-5; D is possibly TRBD2 (5 bases). The specimen was blood, either unsorted or a sorted T cell fraction (not recorded which). CDR3 sequence (DNA): TGCAGTGCTAGAGATAGCGTAGAGACCCAGTACTTC. This gives the protein CSARDSVETQYF.